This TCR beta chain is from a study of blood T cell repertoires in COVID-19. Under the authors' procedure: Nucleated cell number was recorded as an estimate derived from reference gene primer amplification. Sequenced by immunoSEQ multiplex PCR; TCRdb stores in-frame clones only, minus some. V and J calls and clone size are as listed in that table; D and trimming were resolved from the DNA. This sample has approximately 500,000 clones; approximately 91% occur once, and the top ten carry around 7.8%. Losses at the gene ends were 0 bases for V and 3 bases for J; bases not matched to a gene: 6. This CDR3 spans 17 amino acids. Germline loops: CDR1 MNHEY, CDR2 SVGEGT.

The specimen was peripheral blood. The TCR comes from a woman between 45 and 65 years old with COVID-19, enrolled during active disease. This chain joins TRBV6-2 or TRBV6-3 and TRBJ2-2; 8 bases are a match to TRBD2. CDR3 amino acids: CASSYSSGGADTGELFF. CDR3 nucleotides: TGTGCCAGCAGTTACTCGTCCGGGGGGGCCGACACCGGGGAGCTGTTTTTT.